This TCR beta chain stems from a study of T cells after yellow fever vaccination. In the study overall: Fractions containing few cells were prepared with SMART-Seq v4 Ultra Low Input. Overall study results and limits: FACS-sorted repertoires could contain abundant clonotypes contaminating from the bulk population.

This clonotype showed up just a few times. Its target is not known. TCRdb passed the 5' RACE reads through MiXCR, listing each CDR3 protein once. In the table there are about 320,000 distinct CDR3 sequences, roughly an eighth of which are singletons. V lost 6 bases to trimming and J lost 4 bases; unmatched junction nucleotides: 11. CDR3 length: 15 amino acids. The gene calls are TRBV12-3 or TRBV12-4 and TRBJ1-2; 7 nucleotides agree with TRBD1. The material was CD4+ T cells sorted from PBMCs, obtained 15 days after the yellow fever booster vaccination. The TCR was taken from a man younger than 35 who received the YFV17D yellow fever vaccine. The CDR3 loop reads CASSQNLQGTYGYTF. The CDR3 DNA sequence: TGTGCCAGCAGCCAAAATCTACAGGGGACCTATGGCTACACCTTC.